These T cell receptor beta chains were read from a single sample in a study of CD8+CD57+ T cells in acquired aplastic anemia. Via MiXCR, TCRdb re-called the reads, giving one row per CDR3 protein. The data contain roughly 180,000 distinct CDR3 sequences, about 44% of them singletons. Material for sequencing was sorted CD4+, CD8+, or CD8+CD57+ T cells (not recorded which) from PBMCs. The receptors originated from a human donor with aplastic anemia. CDR3s include the opening cysteine and the closing phenylalanine or tryptophan. A D gene is named only where the DNA matches it firmly. Only part of the rows carry a size: once, few, many, or a class if the clone is expanded.

- TRBJ2-7 - TRBV12-3/TRBV12-4 TGTGCCAGCAGGGACGCGATCTCCTACGAGCAGTACTTC CASRDAISYEQYF
TRBD2 TRBJ2-1 - TRBV28 TGTGCCAGCATCCCCGGGGGACTAGCGTGGGACAATGAGCAGTTCTTC CASIPGGLAWDNEQFF
TRBD1 TRBJ2-1 - TRBV5-4 TGTGCCAGCAGCTTGGCAGGGGGCCGACGTTGCAATGAGCAGTTCTTC CASSLAGGRRCNEQFF
- TRBJ2-7 - TRBV2 TGTGCCAGCAGGGGGGTGGGACCCTACGAGCAGTACTTC CASRGVGPYEQYF
- TRBJ2-1 - TRBV10-3 TGTGCCAGCAACTCGGCGGGTCAGAGCTCCTACAATGAGCAGTTCTTC CASNSAGQSSYNEQFF
TRBD1 TRBJ2-7 few TRBV7-6 TGTGCCAGCAGCCTAACAGGGGAGAGGGACGAGCAGTACTTC CASSLTGERDEQYF
- TRBJ2-7 - TRBV19 TGTGCCAGTAGTTTCTCGGGAGCTGGTTCCTACGAGCAGTACTTC CASSFSGAGSYEQYF
TRBD2 TRBJ2-7 - TRBV20-1 TGCAGTGCTAGGGGACTAGCGGGAGGGCGTCCCGCCTACGAGCAGTACTTC CSARGLAGGRPAYEQYF
- TRBJ2-7 - TRBV2 TGTGCCAGCAAGTTTGGTCAGCTCTCCTATGAGCAGTACTTC CASKFGQLSYEQYF
TRBD1 TRBJ2-1 - TRBV20-1 TGCAGTGCTAGAGACCCCGGGACAGCGATGTACAATGAGCAGTTCTTC CSARDPGTAMYNEQFF
- TRBJ2-5 - TRBV29-1 TGCAGCGTTGTTGGGGTAGAGGAGACCCAGTACTTC CSVVGVEETQYF
TRBD1 TRBJ1-2 many TRBV4-1 TGCGCCAGCAGCCACCCGACCGGGATCCGGGACAGGAGGGGCTACACCTTC CASSHPTGIRDRRGYTF
TRBD1 TRBJ2-7 - TRBV10-3 TGTGCCATCCAGGTGGGGACAGGCCCAATCTACGAGCAGTACTTC CAIQVGTGPIYEQYF
- TRBJ1-5 - TRBV19 TGTGCCAGTACCAACCCATCAGGGATGCAGCCCCAGCATTTT CASTNPSGMQPQHF
- TRBJ1-2 - TRBV24-1 TGTGCCACCAGTGATTTCTACAACGGCTACACCTTC CATSDFYNGYTF
TRBD1 TRBJ2-7 - TRBV2 TGTGCCAGCACCGACAGGGATTGCGAGCAGTACTTC CASTDRDCEQYF
TRBD1 TRBJ1-2 - TRBV7-9 TGTGCCAGCAGCCTCCAAGGGACAGGGACCGGCTACACCTTC CASSLQGTGTGYTF
TRBD2 TRBJ2-5 - TRBV10-3 TGTGCCACCTCCCCTAGCGGGGGGTACCAAGAGACCCAGTACTTC CATSPSGGYQETQYF
TRBD1 TRBJ1-4 - TRBV10-3 TGTGCCATCAGTGAGGCTGGACAGGGGTCGGGTAATGAAAAACTGTTTTTT CAISEAGQGSGNEKLFF
- TRBJ1-5 few TRBV6-1 TGTGCCAGCAGTGTTGGGGGGCGCTTGGGTCAGCCCCAGCATTTT CASSVGGRLGQPQHF
- TRBJ2-3 few TRBV5-4 TGTGCCAGCAGCTTGGAGCGCGCAGATACGCAGTATTTT CASSLERADTQYF
TRBD1 TRBJ1-1 few TRBV20-1 TGCAGTGCTAGAGTAAGTCTGACAGGGTACACTGAAGCTTTCTTT CSARVSLTGYTEAFF
TRBD2 TRBJ2-2 many TRBV9 TGTGCCAGCAGCCCCCGGACTAGGACCGGGGAGCTGTTTTTT CASSPRTRTGELFF
- TRBJ2-1 few TRBV30 TGTGCCTGGAGCCTAAGGTACAATGAGCAGTTCTTC CAWSLRYNEQFF
- TRBJ2-1 - TRBV9 TGTGCCAGCAGCGTAGGAGGCTCGCGAAGGGATGAGCAGTTCTTC CASSVGGSRRDEQFF
- TRBJ2-7 many TRBV2 TGTGCCAGCAGTGGGTTGGGCAGGTACTACGAGCAGTACTTC CASSGLGRYYEQYF
- TRBJ1-1 many TRBV2 TGTGCCAGCAAGAGGGGGGTGAACACTGAAGCTTTCTTT CASKRGVNTEAFF
- TRBJ1-3 many TRBV15 TGTGCCACCAGCAGAGATCGAGTTGAACCCACCATATATTTT CATSRDRVEPTIYF
- TRBJ2-7 few TRBV15 TGTGCCACCAGCAGTCAGGGTTACGAGCAGTACTTC CATSSQGYEQYF
- TRBJ2-7 - TRBV20-1 TGCAGTGCTAGAGACGGTTTCTCCTACGAGCAGTACTTC CSARDGFSYEQYF
TRBD1 TRBJ2-2 many TRBV5-1 TGCGCCAGCAGCGTCGGGACAGGAGAAACCGGGGAGCTGTTTTTT CASSVGTGETGELFF
TRBD2 TRBJ2-1 many TRBV4-2 TGTGCCAGCAGCCAAGAGGAGGGGACTAGGCAGTTCTTC CASSQEEGTRQFF
TRBD2 TRBJ2-1 once TRBV20-1 TGCAGTGCTACCCCTCGAGGAGCGGGAGTACTGGATGAGCAGTTCTTC CSATPRGAGVLDEQFF
- TRBJ1-2 - TRBV20-1 TGCAGTGCTAGATATAGGCAGGCCCACTATGGCTACACCTTC CSARYRQAHYGYTF
- TRBJ2-7 - TRBV5-5 TGTGCCAGCAGCTTGGTGAGTGGTCAGAGGATGTACGAGCAGTACTTC CASSLVSGQRMYEQYF
- TRBJ2-7 - TRBV6-5 TGTGCCAGCAGTTACGGGGGGGCGGAGTACTTC CASSYGGAEYF
- TRBJ2-7 few TRBV11-3 TGTGCCAGCAGCTTAAAGACAGAGCAGTACTTC CASSLKTEQYF
TRBD1 TRBJ1-6 - TRBV24-1 TGTGCCACCTCCACCCGAAACAGGGGGCCTCCACCCCTCCACTTT CATSTRNRGPPPLHF
- TRBJ2-3 - TRBV7-9 TGTGCCAGCGGATTTAGCACAGATACGCAGTATTTT CASGFSTDTQYF
- TRBJ1-4 few TRBV6-1 TGTGCCAGCAGTGAATCAGTGATTAATGAAAAACTGTTTTTT CASSESVINEKLFF
- TRBJ1-2 - TRBV24-1 TGTGCCACCAGTCCAGATGGGTCTTTTAACTATGGCTACACCTTC CATSPDGSFNYGYTF
TRBD2 TRBJ2-6 many TRBV9 TGTGCCAGCAGCGAGCCCCGGGGGGGGCGTGGGGCCAACGTCCTGACTTTC CASSEPRGGRGANVLTF
TRBD2 TRBJ2-3 few TRBV24-1 TGTGCCAGCGCCAGCGGGGGGACTTACACAGATACGCAGTATTTT CASASGGTYTDTQYF
TRBD2 TRBJ2-1 many TRBV10-2 TGCGCCAGCAGACCAAGGAAAACTAGCGGGGGGCAAGGCAATGAGCAGTTCTTC CASRPRKTSGGQGNEQFF
TRBD1 TRBJ1-5 - TRBV2 TGTGCCAGCAGTATGGACAGGGAGAGTCAGCCCCAGCATTTT CASSMDRESQPQHF
TRBD2 TRBJ2-7 - TRBV5-1 TGCGCCAGCAGCTTGGTATTAACTAGCGGGGCGTACGAGCAGTACTTC CASSLVLTSGAYEQYF
TRBD1 TRBJ2-5 - TRBV24-1 TGTGCCACCAGTGATCGGACAGGGTTGGGGGAGACCCAGTACTTC CATSDRTGLGETQYF
TRBD2 TRBJ2-3 many TRBV5-1 TGCGCCAGCAGCTTGGTCCCAGCGGGGGTCACAGATACGCAGTATTTT CASSLVPAGVTDTQYF
- TRBJ2-5 - TRBV10-1 TGCGCCAGCCGACCTGACAGAGAGACCCAGTACTTC CASRPDRETQYF
- TRBJ2-7 - TRBV4-1 TGCGCCAGCAGCCAGCTCCATTCCGACTCCTACGAGCAGTACTTC CASSQLHSDSYEQYF
- TRBJ1-2 - TRBV29-1 TGCAGCGTACAGACTGGGAACTATGGCTACACCTTC CSVQTGNYGYTF
- TRBJ2-5 many TRBV29-1 TGCAGCGGTGGCTTTCCCCCCCAAGAGACCCAGTACTTC CSGGFPPQETQYF
- TRBJ2-7 many TRBV2 TGTGCCAGCAGTTTAACTACAGTAACCTACGAGCAGTACTTC CASSLTTVTYEQYF
TRBD1 TRBJ1-1 many TRBV20-1 TGCAGTGCTAGCCCCTCAGGACAGGGCACGGCTTTCTTT CSASPSGQGTAFF
- TRBJ1-2 many TRBV10-3 TGTGCCATCAGTGAGGAACAGGGTAGAGGGAATGGCTACACCTTC CAISEEQGRGNGYTF
- TRBJ2-7 - TRBV15 TGTGCCACCAGCAGACTAAGGGCGGGAAACTTTTACGAGCAGTACTTC CATSRLRAGNFYEQYF
- TRBJ1-5 many TRBV2 TGTGCCAGCTTACCCCTCCCAGCAGGGGCTGACGATCAGCCCCAGCATTTT CASLPLPAGADDQPQHF
- TRBJ2-7 few TRBV20-1 TGCAGTGCTAGAGATAGTGGGTCCTACGAGCAGTACTTC CSARDSGSYEQYF
TRBD1 TRBJ2-6 many TRBV7-3 TGTGCCAGCAGCTTCGACAGGGCTGGGGCCAACGTCCTGACTTTC CASSFDRAGANVLTF